This record looks at one TCR beta chain sequence and its context. V lost 6 bases and J lost 1, with 9 bases in between. Germline V gives CDR1 MGHDK, CDR2 SYGVNS. This CDR3 spans 13 amino acids. The data stem from a study of blood T cell repertoires in COVID-19. Study as a whole: COVID-19 samples collected from the United States, Italy and Spain covered acute and convalescent phases. T cells, B-cell-depleted T cells, or PBMCs provided the cDNA or gDNA that served as material.

Authors' data handling: Estimation of nucleated cell counts was performed using reference gene primer amplification. The table came from immunoSEQ multiplex PCR; TCRdb's copy has only in-frame clones and leaves some out. V and J calls and clone size follow that table, whereas D and trimming were derived from the DNA. The sample shows 110,000 or so clones, about 90% of them seen only once. This receptor was obtained from a woman aged 45-60 years with acute or convalescent COVID-19. The sample comprised peripheral blood. V is TRBV25-1 and J is TRBJ1-2, with D unresolved. The CDR3 DNA reads TGTGCCAGCAGCGCCCTAGTTAACTATGGCTACACCTTC. It codes for CASSALVNYGYTF.